This TCR beta chain was sequenced for a study of OX40 agonist ivuxolimab in advanced cancers. Study summary: The study reported partial responses in three patients: one hepatocellular carcinoma, two cutaneous melanoma.

This clone was observed once. Its antigen is undetermined. Here immunoSEQ multiplex PCR was the method, and the copy in TCRdb shows in-frame clones only, minus some. The top ten clones hold 11% of a sample with tens of thousands of clones, 88% of them seen once. Germline CDR1 is SNHLY and CDR2 is FYNNEI. This CDR3 is 15 amino acids long. V was pared by 4 bases and J by 6 bases, with 9 bases of the junction left unmatched. Points from the study as a whole: The study observed clonal expansion of CD4+ and CD8+ blood T cells by week 6 at 0.1 to 3.0 mg/kg. Researchers report that CD8+ T cells had, on average, more expanded clones than CD4+.

The clonotype was recovered from an adult with an advanced solid tumor such as melanoma, head and neck, liver or kidney cancer. The sequenced sample was CD4+ or CD8+ T cells sorted from blood, obtained in a trial of the OX40 agonist ivuxolimab. The V gene is TRBV2, the J gene TRBJ2-1, with 7 bases identical to TRBD2. The CDR3 sequence is CASSGSGGSLNEQFF. CDR3 nucleotides: TGTGCCAGCAGTGGGTCGGGAGGCTCCCTCAATGAGCAGTTCTTC.